The 24 T cell receptor beta chains presented below share a single source sample, sequenced in a study of spatial heterogeneity in lung cancer. The time point was: blood at routine non-recurrence follow-up after resection. Unsorted samples of tumor, nontumor lung or frozen PBMC had their whole RNA sequenced. MiXCR was run by TCRdb on the 5' RACE reads, yielding one entry per CDR3 protein. The table records about 120,000 distinct CDR3 sequences, less than 15% of them present only once. Here the sequenced sample was PBMCs, taken at follow-up. The receptors originated from a male donor with early-stage non-small cell lung cancer.

This clonotype was picked up a small number of times. V usage is TRBV2 and J usage is TRBJ2-2; TRBD2 matches at 7 bases. Looked up from germline, CDR1 is SNHLY and CDR2 is FYNNEI. The CDR3 has 16 residues. The V and J ends lost 2 bases and 10 bases, in that order; junction bases with no gene match: 13. In DNA form, the CDR3 reads TGTGCCAGCAGTGAAAATTGGCGGGAGTCTTCGGAGGAGCTGTTTTTT. This codes for CASSENWRESSEELFF.

This clonotype occurred many times. The chain uses TRBV3-1 and TRBJ1-5; the D is unclear. Trimming shortened V by 1 base and J by 4 bases, and 5 bases separated the two germline ends. Per the germline V gene, CDR1 is LGHDT and CDR2 is YNNKEL (reference sequence). This CDR3 contains 13 residues. For the CDR3, the DNA is TGTGCCAGCAGCCAAGTCGGGAATCAGCCCCAGCATTTT. This sequence encodes CASSQVGNQPQHF.

This clonotype was recorded a few times. The rearrangement uses TRBV4-2 and TRBJ1-2; no clear D. The CDR3 is 15 amino acids. Trimming stripped 0 bases from V and 0 bases from J, with 8 bases between. Germline V lookup: CDR1 LGHNA, CDR2 YNFKEQ. CDR3 in amino acids: CASSQDQDSNYGYTF. The CDR3 DNA reads TGTGCCAGCAGCCAAGATCAGGATTCTAACTATGGCTACACCTTC.

This clonotype was observed a handful of times. J is TRBJ2-7 and V is TRBV5-5, with a weak D call TRBD1 (5 bases). This CDR3 has 16 amino acids. In germline, CDR1 is SGHKS, CDR2 YYEKEE (reference sequence). V was cut by 2 bases and J by 2 bases, with 17 bases left in between. The chain's CDR3 is CASSFGGTGKTYEQYF. The CDR3 nucleotides are TGTGCCAGCAGCTTTGGTGGAACAGGCAAAACCTACGAGCAGTACTTC.

CDR3 nucleotides: TGTGCCAGCAATCGACTAGCGGGGAGCACAGATACGCAGTATTTT. This sequence encodes CASNRLAGSTDTQYF. The chain uses TRBV6-6 and TRBJ2-3, with 11 bases identical to TRBD2. Trimming removed 7 bases from V and 0 bases from J; junction bases left unmatched: 3. The CDR3 contains 15 residues. From germline, CDR1 is MNHNY and CDR2 SVGAGI (reference sequence).

This sequence joins TRBV7-8 and TRBJ1-6, with TRBD1 as a possible D gene (5 bases). The germline CDR1 and CDR2 sequences are SGHVS and FQNEAQ. The ends were cut back, 4 bases at V and 7 bases at J, with 14 bases in the middle. The length of the CDR3 is 15 residues. The CDR3 DNA sequence: TGTGCCAGCAGCTCACAGCAGGGAAGGAATTCACCCCTCCACTTT. Its translation: CASSSQQGRNSPLHF. Supplemented by reference TRBV7-8 and TRBJ1-6, the full variable domain reads GAGVSQSPRYKVAKRGQDVALRCDPISGHVSLFWYQQALGQGPEFLTYFQNEAQLDKSGLPSDRFFAERPEGSVSTLKIQRTQQEDSAVYLCASSSQQGRNSPLHFGNGTRLTVT.

There are a few counts of this clonotype. The rearrangement joins TRBV10-3 to TRBJ2-2; TRBD1 matches 8 bases. The length of the CDR3 is 13 residues. Germline CDR1 reads ENHRY; CDR2 reads SYGVKD. V shed 11 bases and J 8 bases; nucleotides not matched to a gene: 10. CDR3 protein: CASSDRERGELFF. The CDR3 region has the DNA TGTGCCTCCTCGGACAGGGAAAGGGGGGAGCTGTTTTTT.

This clonotype was recorded at least ten times. The chain is built from TRBV5-1 and TRBJ2-2; no clear D gene. The CDR3 runs to 12 residues. The germline V and J ends were trimmed by 0 bases and 3 bases, with 0 bases remaining between them. Germline CDR1 is SGHRS and CDR2 is YFSETQ. In DNA, the CDR3 is TGCGCCAGCAGCTTGGACACCGGGGAGCTGTTTTTT. This sequence encodes CASSLDTGELFF.

The chain joins TRBV7-9 to TRBJ2-5; D ambiguous. V was trimmed by 5 bases and J by 5 bases, leaving 15 bases between them. CDR1 is SEHNR and CDR2 is FQNEAQ in the germline V gene (reference sequence). The length of the CDR3 is 14 residues. In DNA form, the CDR3 reads TGTGCCAGCAGCCCTCAAGACTCCCAGGAGACCCAGTACTTC. Translated: CASSPQDSQETQYF.

This clonotype was picked up a small number of times. CDR3 amino acids: CASSRTVASYEQYF. As DNA, the CDR3 is TGTGCCAGCAGCAGGACGGTAGCTTCCTACGAGCAGTACTTC. J is TRBJ2-7 and V is TRBV9; the D is unclear. From germline, CDR1 is SGDLS and CDR2 YYNGEE. Trimming shortened V by 4 bases and J by 1 base, and 12 bases separated the two germline ends. The CDR3 totals 14 residues.

This clonotype was seen at least ten times. The gene calls are TRBV5-1 and TRBJ2-7; tentatively, D is TRBD1 or TRBD2 (5 bases each). V lost 3 bases and J 3 bases, leaving 10 bases between the germline ends. There are 13 residues in the CDR3. Per germline, CDR1 SGHRS and CDR2 YFSETQ. In DNA, the CDR3 is TGCGCCAGCAGCTCGGGACGGAACTACGAGCAGTACTTC. Encoded protein: CASSSGRNYEQYF.

The genes are TRBV5-1 and TRBJ1-4; TRBD1 is a possible D gene (5 bases). The germline V gene encodes CDR1 SGHRS and CDR2 YFSETQ. Trimming left V 4 bases short and J 10 bases short, with 23 bases between. CDR3 length equals 16 residues. The CDR3 region has the DNA TGCGCCAGCAGCACGTCCTCAGGAATGGGGGAAGGAAAACTGTTTTTT. This gives the protein CASSTSSGMGEGKLFF.

The chain has TRBV11-1 and TRBJ2-6; the D is unclear. V lost 5 bases to trimming and J lost 1 base, with 9 bases between them. CDR1 is SGHAT, CDR2 FQDESV, per germline (reference sequence). The CDR3 covers 15 residues. The CDR3 coding sequence is TGTGCCAGCAGCAGTCTTGGGTCTGGGGCCAACGTCCTGACTTTC. Translating it yields CASSSLGSGANVLTF.

The rearrangement joins TRBV5-1 to TRBJ2-2, with TRBD1 identical over 7 bases. J was trimmed by 2 bases and V by 5 bases; bases with no gene match: 3. Germline lookup yields CDR1 SGHRS and CDR2 YFSETQ. CDR3 length equals 14 residues. CDR3 DNA: TGCGCCAGCAGAGCAGGGGGAAACACCGGGGAGCTGTTTTTT. This translates into CASRAGGNTGELFF.

This clonotype showed up many times. The V and J genes are TRBV28 and TRBJ2-1; 10 bases map to TRBD2. The germline V gene has CDR1 MDHEN and CDR2 SYDVKM. V lost 6 bases, J lost 5 bases, and 4 bases stayed unmatched. The CDR3 loop spans 14 amino acids. The CDR3 DNA reads TGTGCCAGCAGGCCGGGACTAGCGAACAATGAGCAGTTCTTC. Residues: CASRPGLANNEQFF.

This clonotype was counted many times. The chain combines TRBV20-1 with TRBJ1-6; the D gene is possibly TRBD1 (5 bases). The V and J ends lost 0 bases and 0 bases respectively, with 15 bases between them. Germline V gives CDR1 DFQATT, CDR2 SNEGSKA (reference sequence). The CDR3 is 18 amino acids. The CDR3 sequence is CSARDNRGSSSYNSPLHF. The DNA for the CDR3 is TGCAGTGCTAGAGATAACCGGGGCTCGAGCTCCTATAATTCACCCCTCCACTTT.

This sequence joins TRBV28 and TRBJ1-5; D gene unclear. Germline-derived CDR1 and CDR2 are MDHEN and SYDVKM. This CDR3 spans 18 amino acids. Trimming took 3 bases from V and 2 from J, leaving 20 bases between them. The DNA for the CDR3 is TGTGCCAGCAGTTTGAAAGGACTCCAGCAAGGGCGCAATCAGCCCCAGCATTTT. Amino acid sequence: CASSLKGLQQGRNQPQHF.

This clonotype was detected many times. The chain links TRBV6-2 or TRBV6-3 to TRBJ1-5, with 7 nucleotides matching TRBD1. The V and J ends lost 6 bases and 7 bases, in that order; junction bases with no gene match: 6. Germline-derived CDR1 and CDR2 are MNHEY and SVGEGT. The CDR3 totals 13 residues. The CDR3 loop reads CASRDDREQPQHF. CDR3 nucleotides: TGTGCCAGCAGGGATGACAGGGAGCAGCCCCAGCATTTT.

The CDR3 sequence: CATLGAPRGQPQHF. As DNA, the CDR3 is TGTGCCACCCTGGGGGCCCCCAGGGGCCAGCCCCAGCATTTT. V and J are TRBV14 and TRBJ1-5, with D perhaps TRBD1 (6 bases). With 10 bases removed from V and 7 bases from J, the gap between germline ends came to 20 bases. CDR1 and CDR2 from the germline V gene are SGHDN and FVKESK. The CDR3 loop spans 14 amino acids. Full variable domain (missing parts from reference TRBV14 and TRBJ1-5): EAGVTQFPSHSVIEKGQTVTLRCDPISGHDNLYWYRRVMGKEIKFLLHFVKESKQDESGMPNNRFLAERTGGTYSTLKVQPAELEDSGVYFCATLGAPRGQPQHFGDGTRLSIL.

This clonotype turned up a few times. The chain joins TRBV9 to TRBJ2-5; D gene unclear. The germline V gene has CDR1 SGDLS and CDR2 YYNGEE. The CDR3 spans 14 residues. V lost 0 bases, J lost 0 bases, and 6 bases lay in between. The CDR3 coding sequence is TGTGCCAGCAGCGTAGGGGGTTACCAAGAGACCCAGTACTTC. It specifies CASSVGGYQETQYF.

In this sample, this clonotype turned up many times. This chain connects TRBV19 to TRBJ2-2; 8 positions match TRBD1. The junction had 12 bases not matched to a gene; V was cut back by 5 bases and J by 7 bases. CDR1 is LNHDA, CDR2 SQIVND, per germline (reference sequence). CDR3 length: 16 amino acids. The CDR3 DNA reads TGTGCCAGTAGTCCCCTGCAGGGGGCTTTCGGCGGGGAGCTGTTTTTT. Translation gives CASSPLQGAFGGELFF.

This chain uses TRBV4-3 with TRBJ2-1; TRBD1 aligns across 11 bases. The CDR3 spans 18 residues. V gave up 3 bases and J gave up 0 bases; unmatched junction bases: 7. Germline values: CDR1 LGHNA, CDR2 YSLEER. Written as DNA, the CDR3 is TGCGCCAGCAGCCAGGGAATCGGGACAGGGGGCTCCTACAATGAGCAGTTCTTC. Translation gives CASSQGIGTGGSYNEQFF.

The chain joins TRBV5-6 to TRBJ1-1; TRBD1 is a possible D gene (5 bases). CDR1 SGHDT and CDR2 YYEEEE come from the germline V gene. V dropped 1 base and J dropped 5 bases, with 15 bases sitting between them. This CDR3 has 15 residues. The CDR3 DNA follows: TGTGCCAGCAGCTTGCTAACCCAGGGCGGGACTGAAGCTTTCTTT. It codes for CASSLLTQGGTEAFF.

This clonotype was detected only a few times. V is TRBV21-1 and J is TRBJ2-3; the D call in the table, TRBD2, was not verified against the DNA. TRBV21-1 counts as a pseudogene. This CDR3 comprises 17 residues. The CDR3, as DNA: TGTGCCAGCAGCAAAGGGACTAGCGGGGGGGCAACAGATACGCAGTATTTT. Amino acid sequence: CASSKGTSGGATDTQYF.